This T cell receptor beta chain was retrieved from a study of T cells in Graves' hyperthyroidism and ophthalmopathy. About the study: Blood was drawn when the patient was first diagnosed and still untreated. Overall study results and limits: Blood also held most thyroid clonotypes expanded beyond 0.001.

Calling Graves' hyperthyroidism stable meant ophthalmopathy did not progress within 18 months. Not enrolled were patients with uncontrolled infection, other autoimmune disease, pregnancy or lactation. Amplified TCR beta CDR3 regions derived from RNA transcripts. When the TCR CDR3 underwent first-round RT-PCR, the HTBI primer set was used. TCRdb re-called the multiplex PCR reads through MiXCR, storing one row per CDR3 protein. This sample has fewer than 550,000 distinct CDR3 sequences; 15% to 19% occur once, and the top ten carry around 7.3%. From germline, CDR1 is SNHLY and CDR2 FYNNEI. The CDR3 loop spans 14 amino acids. Trimming took off 5 bases at V and 0 bases at J, with 9 bases between the two ends. As concerns this clonotype: Its matching antigen is unknown.

The sample taken for sequencing was blood. The TCR sequence derives from a woman in her late teens or twenties with Graves' hyperthyroidism. V is TRBV2 and J is TRBJ2-3; D is ambiguous. CDR3 nucleotides: TGTGCCAGCAGTACCTTGATGAGCACAGATACGCAGTATTTT. It specifies CASSTLMSTDTQYF.